The rows below give T cell receptor beta chains drawn from one sample of a study of T cell clonotyping in hematopoietic cell transplantation. Only in-frame clones appear in the TCRdb table, and some are missing; sequencing was by immunoSEQ multiplex PCR. The repertoire has 15,000 to 25,000 clones, approximately 80% of them found once; the top ten carry roughly 14%. The sample was peripheral blood mononuclear cells. All receptors come from a man between 60 and 70 years old in good health. Some clones in this sample may be carry-over from other donors' samples. CDR3s include the opening cysteine and the closing phenylalanine or tryptophan.

>TRBJ2-3|TRBV7-3
CASSSLLLVSDTQYF
>TRBJ1-2|TRBV29-1
CSVEEGTAYGYTF
>TRBJ1-2|TRBV27
CASSPQGAQGYTF
>TRBJ2-7|TRBV28
CASSSGGAHEQYF
>TRBJ2-1|TRBV2
CASRRDRGSNEQFF
>TRBJ2-7|TRBV27
CASGLAGRYEQYF
>TRBJ1-3|TRBV5-1
CASRDRNSGNTIYF
>TRBJ2-5|TRBV6-5
CASSWDRGSETQYF
>TRBJ1-2|TRBV2
CASSASNYGYTF
>TRBJ1-3|TRBV30
CAMEALGGLNPIQGNTIYF
>TRBJ1-2|TRBV5-1
CASSALAGGNNYGYTF
>TRBJ2-1|TRBV6-5
CASSLWQVDNEQFF
>TRBJ2-3|TRBV4-3
CASSQERGTGSATQYF
>TRBJ2-3|TRBV6-1
CASRGLASSTDTQYF
>TRBJ2-6|TRBV6-5
CASRANRANVLTF
>TRBJ2-4|TRBV21-1
CASSIPGTSGNIQYF
>TRBJ2-3|TRBV28
CASLGGGLRDTQYF
>TRBJ1-5|TRBV28
CASSGWEGEPQHF
>TRBJ1-3|TRBV7-2
CASSLSTLSGNTIYF
>TRBJ2-5|TRBV9
CASSVDGLAGETQYF
>TRBJ2-5|TRBV30
CAWSTPGQHVQETQYF
>TRBJ1-1|TRBV5-1
CASSTRTGWVSTEAFF
>TRBJ1-2|TRBV7-9
CASSPGGNLDGYTF
>TRBJ2-2|TRBV30
CAWSVPGADTGELFF
>TRBJ1-5|TRBV5-8
CASSLVRDRGPGGNQPQHF
>TRBJ2-1|TRBV5-1
CASSLGGFGGNEQFF
>TRBJ1-1|TRBV30
CAWSVPDRVDTEAFF
>TRBJ2-2|TRBV2
CASFLNRPTGELFF
>TRBJ1-6|TRBV5-1
CASSGDSTRSPLHF
>TRBJ1-1|TRBV28
CASSLSDRRTEAFF
>TRBJ2-7|TRBV11-2
CASSLDVVVGYEQYF
>TRBJ1-6|TRBV19
CASSPPGTDRSTLHF
>TRBJ1-1|TRBV11-3
CASSPDRAFTEAFF
>TRBJ1-2|TRBV28
CASSQDLYGYTF
>TRBJ1-4|TRBV5-1
CASRAGGTNEKLFF
>TRBJ1-2|TRBV2
CASSETENYGYTF
>TRBJ1-1|TRBV9
CASSPQGWNTEAFF
>TRBJ2-7|TRBV9
CASSAGTRSYEQYF
>TRBJ2-4|TRBV23-1
CASSQEGLAKNIQYF
>TRBJ1-6|TRBV2
CARREPNSPLHF
>TRBJ1-5|TRBV7-6
CASSQENQPQHF
>TRBJ1-4|TRBV28
CASSSPTGSNEKLFF
>TRBJ2-3|TRBV30
CAWSSKNGGTDTQYF
>TRBJ1-1|TRBV15
CATSRKGQPEAFF
>TRBJ2-2|TRBV9
CASRIGLAGTGELFF
>TRBJ2-7|TRBV27
CASSLGQGAYEQYF
>TRBJ1-5|TRBV10-3
CAISEGGGINQPQHF
>TRBJ1-4|TRBV11-2
CASSLASVGEKLFF
>TRBJ1-1|TRBV19
CASSIRTVGGIDTEAFF
>TRBJ2-1|TRBV9
CASSAHLPDGRNEQFF
>TRBJ1-2|TRBV30
CACTGGAGGYTF